This passage covers 24 T cell receptor beta chains from one sample sequenced in a study of graft-versus-host responses after intestinal transplantation. TCRdb's table, derived via immunoSEQ multiplex PCR, lists solely in-frame clones and lacks some. Altogether about 80,000 clones are present, approximately 88% being singletons, with the ten largest covering approximately 0.33%. These receptors' targets are unknown. The sample was unstimulated CD4+ T cells sorted from spleen or lymph node cells, taken before intestinal transplant. These receptors came from a human donor who received an intestinal transplant.

The chain has TRBV27 and TRBJ2-7, with D maybe TRBD1 (6 bases). V dropped 5 bases and J dropped 3 bases, with 14 bases sitting between them. The CDR3 covers 14 residues. From germline, CDR1 is MNHEY and CDR2 SMNVEV (reference sequence). CDR3 protein: CASSRIDRSYEQYF. CDR3 sequence (DNA): TGTGCCAGCAGTCGAATCGACAGGAGCTACGAGCAGTACTTC.

The rearrangement links TRBV11-2 to TRBJ2-5; 8 bases are a match to TRBD1. The CDR3 runs to 14 residues. V lost 5 bases, J lost 6 bases, and 8 bases stayed unmatched. CDR1 is SGHAT and CDR2 is FQNNGV in the germline V gene. The chain's CDR3 is CASSDRQGRQTQYF. The DNA for the CDR3 is TGTGCCAGCAGCGACCGACAGGGGAGACAGACCCAGTACTTC. Drawing the rest from reference TRBV11-2 and TRBJ2-5, the complete variable domain is EAGVAQSPRYKIIEKRQSVAFWCNPISGHATLYWYQQILGQGPKLLIQFQNNGVVDDSQLPKDRFSAERLKGVDSTLKIQPAKLEDSAVYLCASSDRQGRQTQYFGPGTRLLVL.

This chain connects TRBV5-4 to TRBJ2-1; TRBD2 matches at 11 bases. In germline, CDR1 is SGHNT, CDR2 YYREEE (reference sequence). The length of the CDR3 is 16 residues. The V and J ends lost 7 bases and 9 bases, in that order; junction bases with no gene match: 15. The CDR3 nucleotides are TGTGCCAGCTGGACCATTAGCGGGGGGGCCGGGGGTGAGCAGTTCTTC. Protein: CASWTISGGAGGEQFF. The whole variable domain, remainder taken from reference TRBV5-4 and TRBJ2-1, is ETGVTQSPTHLIKTRGQQVTLRCSSQSGHNTVSWYQQALGQGPQFIFQYYREEENGRGNFPPRFSGLQFPNYSSELNVNALELDDSALYLCASWTISGGAGGEQFFGPGTRLTVL.

The chain has TRBV5-1 and TRBJ1-2; the match to TRBD1 covers 7 bases. Germline V CDR1 and CDR2: SGHRS, YFSETQ. The CDR3 consists of 14 residues. V was clipped by 3 bases and J by 2 bases; unmatched bases: 4. The CDR3 DNA reads as TGCGCCAGCAGCTCTTTGACAGGGAACTATGGCTACACCTTC. Translation: CASSSLTGNYGYTF. Drawing the rest from reference TRBV5-1 and TRBJ1-2, the complete variable domain is KAGVTQTPRYLIKTRGQQVTLSCSPISGHRSVSWYQQTPGQGLQFLFEYFSETQRNKGNFPGRFSGRQFSNSRSEMNVSTLELGDSALYLCASSSLTGNYGYTFGSGTRLTVV.

This chain uses TRBV28 with TRBJ2-7; 8 positions match TRBD2. Germline CDR1 reads MDHEN; CDR2 reads SYDVKM. The CDR3 loop spans 16 amino acids. V lost 6 bases and J lost 0; bases outside the gene matches: 10. CDR3 sequence reads: CASRPAGAPHSYEQYF. CDR3 in DNA: TGTGCCAGCAGACCAGCGGGAGCGCCCCACTCCTACGAGCAGTACTTC.

V usage is TRBV28 and J usage is TRBJ1-5, with D hard to call. The CDR3 totals 15 residues. Germline lookup yields CDR1 MDHEN and CDR2 SYDVKM. The V gene lost 2 bases and the J gene lost 2 bases, with 10 bases spanning the gap. CDR3 in DNA: TGTGCCAGCAGTTTAGGCGGGCCTGGCAATCAGCCCCAGCATTTT. It specifies CASSLGGPGNQPQHF.

The V gene is TRBV28, the J gene TRBJ2-1, with 7 bases lining up with TRBD1. The CDR3 has 13 residues. Germline CDR1 and CDR2: MDHEN and SYDVKM. The J segment lost 3 bases and the V segment lost 8 bases, leaving 4 bases of the junction unmatched. This CDR3 reads CASQGVVYNEQFF. The CDR3 DNA is TGTGCCAGCCAGGGGGTAGTCTACAATGAGCAGTTCTTC.

This sequence joins TRBV28 and TRBJ2-7; D is possibly TRBD2 (5 bases). The V end was cut by 4 bases, the J end by 7 bases, with 11 bases between. Germline loops: CDR1 MDHEN, CDR2 SYDVKM. The CDR3 is 12 amino acids. The CDR3 protein is CASSSGLGEQYF. CDR3 nucleotide sequence: TGTGCCAGCAGTTCTGGACTGGGGGAGCAGTACTTC.

This chain connects TRBV11-2 to TRBJ2-7, with TRBD1 matching over 10 bases. The CDR3 runs 15 residues. V lost 6 bases, J lost 0 bases, and 5 bases stayed unmatched. The germline CDR1 and CDR2 sequences are SGHAT and FQNNGV. CDR3 in amino acids: CASRRDRGISYEQYF. CDR3 coding DNA: TGTGCCAGCAGAAGGGACAGGGGAATCTCCTACGAGCAGTACTTC.

The chain carries TRBV5-6 and TRBJ1-4; a possible D gene is TRBD1 (5 bases). CDR3 length: 16 residues. Germline V gene lookup returns CDR1 SGHDT and CDR2 YYEEEE. V gave up 3 bases and J gave up 7 bases, with 19 bases separating them. CDR3 protein: CASSWGPRAPTEKLFF. For the CDR3, the DNA is TGTGCCAGCAGCTGGGGCCCCAGGGCTCCGACTGAAAAACTGTTTTTT.

This clone appeared a few times. The chain combines TRBV4-2 with TRBJ1-5; possible D gene TRBD1, 5 bases. V shed 1 base and J shed 4 bases, with 14 bases lying between them. The V gene's germline CDR1 is LGHNA and CDR2 YNFKEQ. This CDR3 contains 16 residues. As DNA, the CDR3 is TGTGCCAGCAGCCAAGCCAACAGACAGCCGAATCAGCCCCAGCATTTT. Amino acid sequence: CASSQANRQPNQPQHF.

The chain couples TRBV9 to TRBJ2-3; 8 bases agree with TRBD2. J was trimmed by 2 bases and V by 4 bases; bases with no gene match: 3. The length of the CDR3 is 14 residues. The germline gives CDR1 SGDLS, CDR2 YYNGEE. The CDR3, as DNA: TGTGCCAGCAGCCTTAGCGGGGCCACAGATACGCAGTATTTT. The encoded protein is CASSLSGATDTQYF.

This clone has only a few counts. The chain links TRBV28 to TRBJ1-5, with 7 bases identical to TRBD1. CDR1 and CDR2 from the germline V gene are MDHEN and SYDVKM. The CDR3 extends over 15 amino acids. J gave up 0 bases and V 6 bases, and 5 bases lay outside the gene matches. DNA for the CDR3: TGTGCCAGCAGATTAGGACAGGATAGCAATCAGCCCCAGCATTTT. Its protein product is CASRLGQDSNQPQHF. Looking up the rest from reference TRBV28 and TRBJ1-5 gives the full variable domain: DVKVTQSSRYLVKRTGEKVFLECVQDMDHENMFWYRQDPGLGLRLIYFSYDVKMKEKGDIPEGYSVSREKKERFSLILESASTNQTSMYLCASRLGQDSNQPQHFGDGTRLSIL.

The V call is TRBV6-6, the J call TRBJ1-6, with 9 bases aligning to TRBD1. Trimming at V came to 2 bases and at J to 7 bases, leaving 3 bases not matched to a gene. The germline V gene has CDR1 MNHNY and CDR2 SVGAGI (reference sequence). The CDR3 length is 15 residues. The CDR3: CASSYGGTGNSPLHF. As DNA, the CDR3 is TGTGCCAGCAGTTACGGTGGGACAGGGAATTCACCCCTCCACTTT.

As DNA, the CDR3 is TGTGCCAGCAGCCTAGGACAGGGCGGAGGAAACACTGAAGCTTTCTTT. Translation: CASSLGQGGGNTEAFF. This sequence joins TRBV5-6 and TRBJ1-1, with 8 bases aligning to TRBD1. The V gene end was trimmed by 4 bases and the J gene end by 2 bases; junction bases not matched to a gene: 10. The CDR3 extends over 16 amino acids. In germline, CDR1 is SGHDT, CDR2 YYEEEE.

The chain is built from TRBV9 and TRBJ1-2, with 7 bases aligning to TRBD1. This CDR3 is built from 15 residues. Trimming cost V 0 bases and J 2 bases; bases outside gene matches: 4. Germline V gene sequence: CDR1 SGDLS, CDR2 YYNGEE. CDR3 nucleotide sequence: TGTGCCAGCAGCGTAGGGGACAGTCTCAACTATGGCTACACCTTC. As protein: CASSVGDSLNYGYTF.

This chain connects TRBV4-1 to TRBJ1-2, with 7 bases that match TRBD1. This CDR3 region has 16 residues. Germline V gene sequence: CDR1 MGHRA, CDR2 YSYEKL. V dropped 0 bases and J dropped 0; count of bases not matched to a gene: 4. The CDR3 protein is CASSQEGTASNYGYTF. The CDR3 DNA reads TGCGCCAGCAGCCAAGAAGGGACAGCCTCTAACTATGGCTACACCTTC.

The CDR3 is CASSSRTGGPYEQYF. The DNA of the CDR3 is TGTGCCAGCAGCTCCCGGACAGGGGGTCCCTACGAGCAGTACTTC. The V and J genes are TRBV13 and TRBJ2-7, with 10 nucleotides matching TRBD1. The germline V gene encodes CDR1 PRHDT and CDR2 FYEKMQ (reference sequence). CDR3 length equals 15 residues. Trimming took 4 bases from V and 2 from J; bases not matched to a gene: 5.

This chain connects TRBV5-4 to TRBJ2-2; TRBD1 matches 8 bases. The CDR3 loop spans 17 amino acids. V shed 0 bases and J 0 bases; nucleotides not matched to a gene: 4. Per the germline V gene, CDR1 is SGHNT and CDR2 is YYREEE (reference sequence). DNA for the CDR3: TGTGCCAGCAGCTTGGCCCCGACAGGGGCGAACACCGGGGAGCTGTTTTTT. It specifies CASSLAPTGANTGELFF.

Here the CDR3 DNA reads TGTGCCAGCAGTTACATGTTAGCGGGAGGGAACGAGCAGTACTTC. This codes for CASSYMLAGGNEQYF. The chain employs TRBV6-5 and TRBJ2-7; 11 bases are shared with TRBD2. Germline CDR1 reads MNHEY; CDR2 reads SVGAGI. The CDR3 extends over 15 amino acids. With V trimmed by 2 bases and J by 5 bases, 5 bases remained unmatched.

The chain links TRBV7-3 to TRBJ2-3; D gene uncertain. With 5 bases removed from V and 2 bases from J, the gap between germline ends came to 14 bases. There are 15 residues in the CDR3. From germline, CDR1 is SGHTA and CDR2 FQGTGA. The CDR3 nucleotides are TGTGCCAGCAGCCGCACTAATGAGGCCACAGATACGCAGTATTTT. Amino acid sequence: CASSRTNEATDTQYF.

As DNA, the CDR3 is TGTGCCAGTACCCCTGCAGGGGGAAAAGAGACCCAGTACTTC. It translates to CASTPAGGKETQYF. The genes are TRBV19 and TRBJ2-5; 7 positions match TRBD1. Germline V gene data show CDR1 as LNHDA and CDR2 as SQIVND (reference sequence). The CDR3 is 14 residues long. The trim removed 7 bases at V and 3 bases at J, leaving 8 bases unmatched.

This rearrangement joins TRBV6-5 to TRBJ1-5, with TRBD1 identical over 7 bases. This CDR3 has 13 amino acids. Looked up from germline, CDR1 is MNHEY and CDR2 is SVGAGI. J was trimmed by 5 bases and V by 6 bases; bases with no gene match: 4. CDR3 region: CASRGGADQPQHF. In DNA, the CDR3 is TGTGCCAGCAGAGGGGGCGCCGATCAGCCCCAGCATTTT.

The chain recombines TRBV7-3 with TRBJ2-1, with TRBD1 matching 9 bases. V lost 0 bases and J lost 9; bases outside the gene matches: 3. CDR1 SGHTA and CDR2 FQGTGA come from the germline V gene. There are 14 residues in the CDR3. In DNA, the CDR3 is TGTGCCAGCAGCTTAACGGGACAGGGCAGTGAGCAGTTCTTC. Its translation: CASSLTGQGSEQFF.